Listed below are T cell receptor beta chains from one sample, sequenced in a study of cytomegalovirus exposure and HLA in healthy donors. Produced via immunoSEQ multiplex PCR; TCRdb's table is partial and in-frame only. Altogether 120,000 or so clones are present, approximately 89% being singletons, with the ten largest covering 1.1%. Sequencing was performed on PBMCs. The receptors here all came from a woman aged 18 to 35 in good health and CMV-seronegative. Each CDR3 is given with its conserved first and last residue.

TRBJ2-7 TRBV2 CASRDDRLSSYEQYF
TRBJ2-6 TRBV7-2 CASSFFGANVLTF
TRBJ2-1 TRBV4-2 CASSQLAGGTNEQFF
TRBJ2-1 TRBV27 CASRSGSMSYNEQFF
TRBJ1-4 TRBV10-3 CAISEGGNEKLFF
TRBJ1-2 TRBV6-5 CASSYLAGTQLYGYTF
TRBJ1-4 TRBV7-6 CASSSGQTFGGNEKLFF
TRBJ2-1 TRBV15 CATSRAVTGNEQFF
TRBJ2-1 TRBV28 CASRGLAANNEQFF
TRBJ2-5 TRBV11-2 CASSQGTSGSAQYF
TRBJ1-2 TRBV29-1 CSVERGGYGYTF
TRBJ1-4 TRBV15 CATSRDKGTGEKLFF
TRBJ2-5 TRBV5-1 CASSLASGEPYMYTQYF
TRBJ2-5 TRBV7-9 CASSLGAGSEGETQYF
TRBJ2-7 TRBV18 CASSSNGISYEQYF
TRBJ1-5 TRBV27 CASSPGQGPDQPQHF
TRBJ1-2 TRBV30 CAWSRDSNYGYTF
TRBJ2-3 TRBV29-1 CSVVRDTQYF
TRBJ2-7 TRBV7-2 CASSLAVQGNEQYF
TRBJ2-3 TRBV2 CASSVGGYTDTQYF
TRBJ1-2 TRBV4-3 CASSHLFLDRGSGYTF
TRBJ2-2 TRBV28 CASSTRDRGLPGELFF
TRBJ1-1 TRBV10-1 CASSMSGGETAFF
TRBJ1-2 TRBV11-2 CASSSSGQGTGYTF
TRBJ2-1 TRBV29-1 CSVYEGPDEQFF
TRBJ2-2 TRBV7-9 CASSSGTSGYRSGELFF
TRBJ2-1 TRBV6-6 CASNFRDRGVNEQFF
TRBJ1-2 TRBV7-2 CASSQQNYGYTF
TRBJ1-6 TRBV2 CASIAGITNSPLHF
TRBJ2-1 TRBV5-1 CASSLLAHGTPPGNEQFF
TRBJ1-4 TRBV7-9 CASSRNTGIGSEKLFF
TRBJ2-1 TRBV27 CASSTLAGGPIRDSYNEQFF
TRBJ2-1 TRBV28 CASSYSEQFF
TRBJ1-2 TRBV5-6 CASTPWSRTVYGYTF
TRBJ2-2 TRBV28 CASSSDFANTGELFF
TRBJ1-5 TRBV23-1 CASSQSGSDSNQPQHF
TRBJ2-2 TRBV10-2 CASKDSPNTGELFF